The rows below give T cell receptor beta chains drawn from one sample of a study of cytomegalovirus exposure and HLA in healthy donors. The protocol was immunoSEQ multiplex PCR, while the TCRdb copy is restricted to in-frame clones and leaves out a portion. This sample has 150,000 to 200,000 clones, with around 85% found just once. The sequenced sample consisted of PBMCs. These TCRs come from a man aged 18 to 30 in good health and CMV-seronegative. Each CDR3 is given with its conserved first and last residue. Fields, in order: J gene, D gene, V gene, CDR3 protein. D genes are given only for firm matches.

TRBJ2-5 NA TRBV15 CATSRDSHGDQETQYF
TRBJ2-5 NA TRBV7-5 CARSFTSGSLGYQETQYF
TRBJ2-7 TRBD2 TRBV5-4 CASSLVLAGQQYF
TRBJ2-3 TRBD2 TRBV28 CASSGTTPVTQYF
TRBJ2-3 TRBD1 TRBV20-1 CSARQGTTQYF
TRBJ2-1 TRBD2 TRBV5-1 CASSPTRLAGGNEQFF
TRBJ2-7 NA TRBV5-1 CASSLASKNEQYF
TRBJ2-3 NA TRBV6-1 CASTYRDTDTQYF
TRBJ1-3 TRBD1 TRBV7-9 CASSSGQGENTIYF
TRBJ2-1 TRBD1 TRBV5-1 CASSGDRGDNEQFF
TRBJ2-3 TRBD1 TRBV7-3 CASSLTGDPTDTQYF
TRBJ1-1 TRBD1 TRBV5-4 CASSFSQGENTEAFF
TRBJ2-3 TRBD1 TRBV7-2 CASSLRDRNSGTQYF
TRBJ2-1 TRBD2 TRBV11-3 CASSLGTSGAYEQFF
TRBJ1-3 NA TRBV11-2 CASSLAYRASGNTIYF
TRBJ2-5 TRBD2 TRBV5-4 CASSSRSGSGRETQYF
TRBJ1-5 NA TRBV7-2 CASSLNSPWRGDQPQHF
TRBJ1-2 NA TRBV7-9 CASSLESTARGYTF
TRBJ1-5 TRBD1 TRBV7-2 CASSLDKQGLGNQPQHF
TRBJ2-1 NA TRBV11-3 CASSPGNGPLSYNEQFF
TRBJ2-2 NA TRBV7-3 CASSSTRDTGELFF
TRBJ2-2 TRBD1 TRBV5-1 CASSPDRVNTGELFF
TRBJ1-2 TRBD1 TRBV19 CASRSPGQSYGYTF
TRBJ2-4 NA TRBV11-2 CASSLDGSYGDIQYF
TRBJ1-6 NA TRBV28 CASSISDSLFYNSPLHF
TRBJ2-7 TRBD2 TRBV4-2 CASSPDGSGSSYEQYF
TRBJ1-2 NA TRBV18 CASSYGVGDGYTF
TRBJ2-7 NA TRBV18 CASSRGTAYEQYF
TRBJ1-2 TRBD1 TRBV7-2 CASSQTGAGGYGYTF
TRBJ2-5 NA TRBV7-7 CASSSGYQETQYF
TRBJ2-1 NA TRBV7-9 CASSPLYGSVDNEQFF
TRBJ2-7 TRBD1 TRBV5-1 CASSHDRAQFTSYEQYF
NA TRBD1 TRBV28 CASSRPGQTSYEQYF
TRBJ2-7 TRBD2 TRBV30 CAWRPGGLAGYEQYF
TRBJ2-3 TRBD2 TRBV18 CASSPAGGTDTQYF
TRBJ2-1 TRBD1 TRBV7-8 CASSSGPGGNEQFF
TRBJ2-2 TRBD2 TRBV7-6 CASSYRLANANTGELFF
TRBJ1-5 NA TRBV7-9 CSSSRSQGLRNQPQHF
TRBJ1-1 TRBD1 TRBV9 CASSDDRGDTEAFF
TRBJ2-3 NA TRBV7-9 CASRLLTSTDTQYF
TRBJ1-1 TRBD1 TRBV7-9 CASGGQPHTEAFF
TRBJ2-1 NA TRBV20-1 CSANNPPEQFF
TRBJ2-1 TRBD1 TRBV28 CASSPLGQGNEQFF
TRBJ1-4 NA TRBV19 CASSVYTNEKLFF
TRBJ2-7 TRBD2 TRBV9 CASSGGAGGNEQYF
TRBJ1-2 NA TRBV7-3 CASSLTGLIGYTF
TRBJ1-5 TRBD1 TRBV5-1 CASSLGTGISNQPQHF
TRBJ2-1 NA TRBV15 CATSFSRTRDEQFF
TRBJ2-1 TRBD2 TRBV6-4 CASSETSGKFNEQFF
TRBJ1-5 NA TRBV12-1 CASRPLPGTEKDSNQPQHF
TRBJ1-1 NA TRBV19 CASSIPGEGEAFF
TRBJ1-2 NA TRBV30 CAWGRETLTDLPYGYTF
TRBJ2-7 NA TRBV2 CASKQVYEQYF
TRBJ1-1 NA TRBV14 CASSRFGGSGVAFF
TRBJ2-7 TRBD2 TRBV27 CASSFGTSGYEQYF
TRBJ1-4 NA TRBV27 CASSLGGGFNEKLFF
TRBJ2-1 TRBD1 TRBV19 CASSMGDRVTEQFF